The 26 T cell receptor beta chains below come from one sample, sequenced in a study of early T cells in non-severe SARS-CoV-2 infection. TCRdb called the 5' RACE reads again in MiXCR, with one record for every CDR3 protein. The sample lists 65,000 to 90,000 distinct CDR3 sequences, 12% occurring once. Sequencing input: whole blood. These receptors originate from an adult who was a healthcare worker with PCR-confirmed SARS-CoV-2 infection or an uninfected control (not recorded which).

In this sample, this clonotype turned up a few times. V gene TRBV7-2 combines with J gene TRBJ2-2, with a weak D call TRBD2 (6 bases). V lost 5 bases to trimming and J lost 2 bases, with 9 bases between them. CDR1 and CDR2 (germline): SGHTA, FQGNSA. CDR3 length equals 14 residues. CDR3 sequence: CASSPGLNTGELFF. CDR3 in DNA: TGTGCCAGCAGCCCGGGACTCAACACCGGGGAGCTGTTTTTT.

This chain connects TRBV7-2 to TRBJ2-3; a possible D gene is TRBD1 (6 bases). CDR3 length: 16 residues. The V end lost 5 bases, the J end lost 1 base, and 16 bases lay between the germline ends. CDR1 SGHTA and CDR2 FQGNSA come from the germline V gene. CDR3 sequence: CASSRMVTGRTDTQYF. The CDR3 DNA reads TGTGCCAGCAGCCGAATGGTGACAGGTCGCACAGATACGCAGTATTTT.

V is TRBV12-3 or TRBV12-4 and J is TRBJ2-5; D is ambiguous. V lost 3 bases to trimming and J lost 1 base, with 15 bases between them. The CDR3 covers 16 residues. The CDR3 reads CASSLNGLTPQETQYF. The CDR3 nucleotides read TGTGCCAGCAGTTTGAACGGCCTTACCCCCCAAGAGACCCAGTACTTC.

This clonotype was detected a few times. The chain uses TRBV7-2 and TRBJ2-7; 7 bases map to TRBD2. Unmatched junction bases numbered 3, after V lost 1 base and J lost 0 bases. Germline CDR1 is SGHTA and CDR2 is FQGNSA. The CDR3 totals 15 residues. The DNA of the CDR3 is TGTGCCAGCAGCTTAGGGGGGGGAGGCTCCTACGAGCAGTACTTC. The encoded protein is CASSLGGGGSYEQYF.

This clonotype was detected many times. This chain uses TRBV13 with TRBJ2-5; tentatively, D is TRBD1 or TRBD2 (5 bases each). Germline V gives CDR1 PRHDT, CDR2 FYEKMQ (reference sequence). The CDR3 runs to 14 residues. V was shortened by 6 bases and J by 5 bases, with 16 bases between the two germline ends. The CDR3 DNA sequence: TGTGCCAGCAGTCCCCGGGACGGCGGGGAGACCCAGTACTTC. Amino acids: CASSPRDGGETQYF.

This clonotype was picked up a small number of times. CDR3 loop: CASLPLLGDTEAFF. The CDR3 coding sequence is TGTGCCAGCCTCCCCCTTTTGGGTGACACTGAAGCTTTCTTT. The V call is TRBV7-3, the J call TRBJ1-1; no firm D call. The germline CDR1 and CDR2 sequences are SGHTA and FQGTGA. The CDR3 has 14 residues. V lost 8 bases and J 3 bases, leaving 16 bases between the germline ends.

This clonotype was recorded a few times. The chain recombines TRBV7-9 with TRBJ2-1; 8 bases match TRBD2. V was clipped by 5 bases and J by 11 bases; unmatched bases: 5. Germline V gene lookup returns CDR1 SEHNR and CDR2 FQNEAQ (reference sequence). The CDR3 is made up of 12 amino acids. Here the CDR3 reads CASSPRLAQQFF. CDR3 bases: TGTGCCAGCAGCCCCCGACTAGCGCAGCAGTTCTTC.

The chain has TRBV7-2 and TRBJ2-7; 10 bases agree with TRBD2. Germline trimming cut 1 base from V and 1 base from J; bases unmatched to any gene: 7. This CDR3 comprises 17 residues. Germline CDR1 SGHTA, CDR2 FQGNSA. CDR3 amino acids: CASSLVGPSGSSYEQYF. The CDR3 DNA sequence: TGTGCCAGCAGCTTAGTGGGTCCTAGCGGGAGTTCCTACGAGCAGTACTTC.

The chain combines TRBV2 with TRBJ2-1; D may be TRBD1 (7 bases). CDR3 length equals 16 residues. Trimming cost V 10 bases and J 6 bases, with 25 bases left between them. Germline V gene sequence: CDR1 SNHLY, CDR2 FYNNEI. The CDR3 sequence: CATQRGAGGVGNEQFF. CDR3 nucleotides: TGTGCCACCCAGAGGGGGGCAGGGGGAGTCGGCAATGAGCAGTTCTTC.

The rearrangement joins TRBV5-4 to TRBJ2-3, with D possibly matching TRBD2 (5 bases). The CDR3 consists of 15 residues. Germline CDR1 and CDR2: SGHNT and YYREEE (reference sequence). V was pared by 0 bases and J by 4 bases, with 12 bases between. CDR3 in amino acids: CASSLVPGNADTQYF. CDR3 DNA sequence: TGTGCCAGCAGCTTGGTACCCGGGAACGCAGATACGCAGTATTTT.

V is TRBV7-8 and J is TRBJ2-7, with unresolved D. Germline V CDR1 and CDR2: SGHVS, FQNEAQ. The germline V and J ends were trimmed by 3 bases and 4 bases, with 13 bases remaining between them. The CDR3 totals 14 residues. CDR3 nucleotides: TGTGCCAGCAGCTTGCTAGGTTTTCCTTACGAGCAGTACTTC. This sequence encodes CASSLLGFPYEQYF.

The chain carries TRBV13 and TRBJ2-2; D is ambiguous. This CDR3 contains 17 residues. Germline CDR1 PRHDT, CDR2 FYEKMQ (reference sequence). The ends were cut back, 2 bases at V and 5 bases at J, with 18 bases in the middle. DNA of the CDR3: TGTGCCAGCAGCTTAATTTCGGCTAGGTATCGAACCGGGGAGCTGTTTTTT. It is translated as CASSLISARYRTGELFF.

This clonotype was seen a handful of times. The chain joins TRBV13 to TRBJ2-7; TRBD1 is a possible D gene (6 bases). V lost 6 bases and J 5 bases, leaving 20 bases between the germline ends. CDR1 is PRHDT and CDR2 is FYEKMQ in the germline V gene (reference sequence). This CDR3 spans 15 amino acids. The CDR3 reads CASRLSRTAEDEQYF. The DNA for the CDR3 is TGTGCCAGCAGACTTAGTAGGACAGCTGAAGACGAGCAGTACTTC.

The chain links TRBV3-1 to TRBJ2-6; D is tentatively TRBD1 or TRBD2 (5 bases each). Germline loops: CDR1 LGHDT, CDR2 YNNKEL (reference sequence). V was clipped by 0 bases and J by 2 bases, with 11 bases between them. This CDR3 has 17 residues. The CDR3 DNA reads TGTGCCAGCAGCCAAGATTTGGGGCGGGCTGGGGCCAACGTCCTGACTTTC. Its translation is CASSQDLGRAGANVLTF.

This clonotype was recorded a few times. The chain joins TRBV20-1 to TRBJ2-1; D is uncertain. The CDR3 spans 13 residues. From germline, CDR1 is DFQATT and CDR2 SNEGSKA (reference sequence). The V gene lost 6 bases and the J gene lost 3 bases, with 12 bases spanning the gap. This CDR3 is CSALGGYYNEQFF. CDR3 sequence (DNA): TGCAGTGCCCTGGGCGGTTACTACAATGAGCAGTTCTTC.

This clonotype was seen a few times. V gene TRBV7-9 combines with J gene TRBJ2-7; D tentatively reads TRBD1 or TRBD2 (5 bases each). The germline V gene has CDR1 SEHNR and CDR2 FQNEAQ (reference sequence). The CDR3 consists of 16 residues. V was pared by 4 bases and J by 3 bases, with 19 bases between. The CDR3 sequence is CASSSHSGQSFYEQYF. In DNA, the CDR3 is TGTGCCAGCAGCTCCCACTCGGGGCAATCCTTCTACGAGCAGTACTTC.

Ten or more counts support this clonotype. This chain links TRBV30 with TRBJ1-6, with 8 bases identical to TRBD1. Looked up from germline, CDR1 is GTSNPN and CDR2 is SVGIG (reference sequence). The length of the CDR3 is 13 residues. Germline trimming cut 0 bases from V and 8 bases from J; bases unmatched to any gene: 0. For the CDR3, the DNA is TGTGCCTGGAGTGTACAGGGGGATTCACCCCTCCACTTT. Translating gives CAWSVQGDSPLHF.

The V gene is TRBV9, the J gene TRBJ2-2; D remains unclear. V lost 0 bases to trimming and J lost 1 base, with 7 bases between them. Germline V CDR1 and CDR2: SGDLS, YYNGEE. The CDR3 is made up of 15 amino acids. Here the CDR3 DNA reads TGTGCCAGCAGCGTAGTTCAGAAGAACACCGGGGAGCTGTTTTTT. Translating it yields CASSVVQKNTGELFF.

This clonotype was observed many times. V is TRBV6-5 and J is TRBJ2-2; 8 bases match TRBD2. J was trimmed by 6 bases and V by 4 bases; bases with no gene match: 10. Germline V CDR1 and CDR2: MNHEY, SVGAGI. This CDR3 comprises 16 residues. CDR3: CASSFGGGRLSGELFF. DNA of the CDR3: TGTGCCAGCAGTTTTGGGGGCGGGAGGCTGTCCGGGGAGCTGTTTTTT.

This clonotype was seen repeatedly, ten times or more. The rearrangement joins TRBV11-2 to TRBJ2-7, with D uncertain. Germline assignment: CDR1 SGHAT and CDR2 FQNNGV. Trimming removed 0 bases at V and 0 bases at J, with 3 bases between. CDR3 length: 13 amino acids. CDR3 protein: CASSLERSYEQYF. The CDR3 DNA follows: TGTGCCAGCAGCTTAGAGCGCTCCTACGAGCAGTACTTC.

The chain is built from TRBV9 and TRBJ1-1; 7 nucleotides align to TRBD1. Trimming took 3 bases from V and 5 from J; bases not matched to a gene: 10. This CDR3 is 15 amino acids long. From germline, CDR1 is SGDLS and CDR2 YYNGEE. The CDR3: CASSAAETGKTEAFF. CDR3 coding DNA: TGTGCCAGCAGCGCGGCCGAGACAGGGAAAACTGAAGCTTTCTTT.

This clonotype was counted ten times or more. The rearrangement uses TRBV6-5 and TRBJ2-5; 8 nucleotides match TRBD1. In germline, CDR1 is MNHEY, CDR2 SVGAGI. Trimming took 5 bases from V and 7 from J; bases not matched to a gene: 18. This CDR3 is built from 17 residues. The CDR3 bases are TGTGCCAGCAGTCCCTCTCCGGACAGGGTCCCTGTTGGGACCCAGTACTTC. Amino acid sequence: CASSPSPDRVPVGTQYF.

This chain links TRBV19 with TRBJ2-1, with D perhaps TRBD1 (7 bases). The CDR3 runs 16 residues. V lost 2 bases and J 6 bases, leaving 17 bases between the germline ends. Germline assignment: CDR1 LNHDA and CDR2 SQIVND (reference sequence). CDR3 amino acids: CASSISGGGGRNEQFF. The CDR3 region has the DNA TGTGCCAGTAGTATAAGTGGCGGAGGGGGCCGCAATGAGCAGTTCTTC. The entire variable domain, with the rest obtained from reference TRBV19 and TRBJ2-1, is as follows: DGGITQSPKYLFRKEGQNVTLSCEQNLNHDAMYWYRQDPGQGLRLIYYSQIVNDFQKGDIAEGYSVSREKKESFPLTVTSAQKNPTAFYLCASSISGGGGRNEQFFGPGTRLTVL.

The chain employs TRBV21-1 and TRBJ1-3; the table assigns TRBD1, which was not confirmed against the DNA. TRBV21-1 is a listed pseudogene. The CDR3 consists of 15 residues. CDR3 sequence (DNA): TGTGCCAGCAGCAAAGGAGGGACAGCTGGAAACACCATATATTTT. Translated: CASSKGGTAGNTIYF.

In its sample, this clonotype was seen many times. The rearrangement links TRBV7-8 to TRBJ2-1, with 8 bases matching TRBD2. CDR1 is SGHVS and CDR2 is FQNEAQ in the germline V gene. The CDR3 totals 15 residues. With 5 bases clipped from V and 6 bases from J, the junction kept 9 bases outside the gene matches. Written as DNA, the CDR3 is TGTGCCAGCAGCGAAGGGGGACTAGTTGGCAATGAGCAGTTCTTC. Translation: CASSEGGLVGNEQFF.

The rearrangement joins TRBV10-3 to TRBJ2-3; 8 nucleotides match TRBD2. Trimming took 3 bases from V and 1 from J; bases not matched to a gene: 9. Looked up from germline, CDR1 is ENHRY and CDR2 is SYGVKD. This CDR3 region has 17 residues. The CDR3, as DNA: TGTGCCATCAGTGAACCGGGAGGGCCGATGGGCACAGATACGCAGTATTTT. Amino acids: CAISEPGGPMGTDTQYF.